This T cell receptor (beta chain) was recorded in a study of shared clonotypes between healthy human individuals. Study-wide points: Several donors shared approximately 5% of their naive CD4 clonotypes. Generally, estimated richness proved larger in naive subsets than it did in memory subsets.

In regard to this clone: Its antigen is not known.

The V end lost 5 bases, the J end lost 0 bases, and 17 bases lay between the germline ends. Germline V lookup: CDR1 MNHEY, CDR2 SMNVEV (reference sequence). The CDR3 runs to 18 residues. Donors were Caucasian adults residing in Nashville, Tennessee, USA. From CD4+ cells came CD45RA+ naive and CD45RA-negative memory subsets. Sequenced by immunoSEQ multiplex PCR; TCRdb stores in-frame clones only, minus some. This sample has 2 million to 2.5 million clones, with 85% to 95% found just once. The source material was naive CD4+ T cells from PBMCs. Subset in this sample: CD45RA+ positively selected. This sequence joins TRBV27 and TRBJ2-6; tentatively, D is TRBD1 (6 bases). The TCR was taken from a man between 18 and 35 years old in good health. Some clones in this sample may be carry-over from other donors' samples. CDR3 in amino acids: CASSPKGHTPSGANVLTF. CDR3 nucleotides: TGTGCCAGCAGTCCTAAGGGACACACCCCCTCTGGGGCCAACGTCCTGACTTTC.